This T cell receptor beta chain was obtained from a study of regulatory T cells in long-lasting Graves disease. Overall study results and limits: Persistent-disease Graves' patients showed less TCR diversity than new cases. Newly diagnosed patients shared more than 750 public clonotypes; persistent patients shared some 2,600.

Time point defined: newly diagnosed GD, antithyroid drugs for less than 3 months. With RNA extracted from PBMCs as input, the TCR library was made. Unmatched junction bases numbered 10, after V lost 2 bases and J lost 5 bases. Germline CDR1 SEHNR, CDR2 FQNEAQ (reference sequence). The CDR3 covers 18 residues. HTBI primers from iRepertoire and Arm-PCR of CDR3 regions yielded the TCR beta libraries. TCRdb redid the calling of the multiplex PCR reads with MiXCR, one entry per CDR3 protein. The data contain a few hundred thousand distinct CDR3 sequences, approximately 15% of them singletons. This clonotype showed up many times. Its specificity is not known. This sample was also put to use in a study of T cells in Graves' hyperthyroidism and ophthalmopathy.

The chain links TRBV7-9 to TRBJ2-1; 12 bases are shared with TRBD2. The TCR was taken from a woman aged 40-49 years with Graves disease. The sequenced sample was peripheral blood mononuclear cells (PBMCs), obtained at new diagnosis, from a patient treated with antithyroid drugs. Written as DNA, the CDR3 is TGTGCCAGCAGCTTACCGACTAGCGGGAGTGTTAGAGACAATGAGCAGTTCTTC. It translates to CASSLPTSGSVRDNEQFF.